Detailed here is one TCR beta chain. Its antigen remains unknown. Trimming removed 0 bases from V and 0 bases from J, with 7 bases in between. Germline V gene lookup returns CDR1 SGHRS and CDR2 YFSETQ. The CDR3 is 15 amino acids. The data stem from a study of CD8 T cells in ankylosing spondylitis. Study-wide results and caveats: From matched ankylosing spondylitis synovial fluid, disease-linked clones were reportedly recovered at significantly enriched levels. Researchers report that disease-linked clones proved CD8+ and relatively rare in peripheral blood. Within ankylosing spondylitis blood, a TCR beta motif made up of under 10 highly homologous variants appeared to be characteristic.

Library preparation for TCR beta used quantitative 5'-RACE with molecular barcodes. TCRdb re-called the 5' RACE reads with MiXCR, one entry per CDR3 protein. The profile shows tens of thousands of distinct CDR3 sequences, approximately 9.6% of them singletons. The sequencing input was blood, either unsorted or a sorted T cell fraction (not recorded which). The TCR originated in a male donor with ankylosing spondylitis. V is TRBV5-1 and J is TRBJ1-5; the D is unclear. This CDR3 is CASSLDGDSNQPQHF. The CDR3 region has the DNA TGCGCCAGCAGCTTGGATGGGGATAGCAATCAGCCCCAGCATTTT.